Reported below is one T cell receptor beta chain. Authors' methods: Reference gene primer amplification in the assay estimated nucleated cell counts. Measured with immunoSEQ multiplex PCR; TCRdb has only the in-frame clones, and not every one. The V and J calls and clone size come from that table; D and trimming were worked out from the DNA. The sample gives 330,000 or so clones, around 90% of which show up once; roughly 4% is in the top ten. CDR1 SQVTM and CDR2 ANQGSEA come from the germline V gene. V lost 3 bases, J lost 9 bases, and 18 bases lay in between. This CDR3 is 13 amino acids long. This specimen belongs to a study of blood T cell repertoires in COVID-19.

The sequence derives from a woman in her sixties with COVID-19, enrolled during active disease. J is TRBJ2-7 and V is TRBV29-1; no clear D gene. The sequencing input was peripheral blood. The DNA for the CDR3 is TGCAGCGTTGACGACAACTGGCTTGGTAGGCAGTACTTC. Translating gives CSVDDNWLGRQYF.